The 13 T cell receptor beta chains below all came from one sample that was sequenced in a study of T cell repertoires in cytomegalovirus infection. These receptors' targets are unknown. TCRdb re-analysed the reads in MiXCR, keeping a single row per CDR3 protein. This table holds 550,000 to 850,000 distinct CDR3 sequences, approximately 33% found once. Specimen: cultured PBMCs, collected from culture after CMV antigen stimulation. Receptor source: a human donor in good health (CMV status not recorded). Some clones in this sample may be carry-over from other donors' samples.

The table lists this clonotype with many counts. The chain recombines TRBV7-2 with TRBJ2-4; D may correspond to TRBD1 or TRBD2 (5 bases each). Germline CDR1 SGHTA, CDR2 FQGNSA. Trimming took off 1 base at V and 7 bases at J, with 17 bases between the two ends. The length of the CDR3 is 16 residues. CDR3 sequence: CASSLVRAGLGNIQYF. CDR3 bases: TGTGCCAGCAGCTTAGTCAGGGCGGGCTTGGGGAACATTCAGTACTTC.

The chain combines TRBV5-5 with TRBJ1-5; 8 bases agree with TRBD1. The CDR3 is made up of 15 amino acids. J gave up 7 bases and V 0 bases, and 6 bases lay outside the gene matches. CDR1 and CDR2 (germline): SGHKS, YYEKEE (reference sequence). CDR3 bases: TGTGCCAGCAGCTTGGGGGGCAGGGGGCTGCAGCCCCAGCATTTT. It is translated as CASSLGGRGLQPQHF.

This chain connects TRBV19 to TRBJ2-3; TRBD1 or TRBD2 may be the D gene (5 bases each). Germline values: CDR1 LNHDA, CDR2 SQIVND (reference sequence). The ends were cut back, 2 bases at V and 5 bases at J, with 8 bases in the middle. This CDR3 spans 13 amino acids. The CDR3 loop is CASSILGEDTQYF. The DNA of the CDR3 is TGTGCCAGTAGTATACTGGGGGAAGATACGCAGTATTTT.

This clonotype was detected many times. The J gene is TRBJ2-2, the V gene TRBV7-2, with 10 bases lining up with TRBD2. The germline CDR1 and CDR2 sequences are SGHTA and FQGNSA. The CDR3 sequence is 16 residues long. J lost 2 bases, V lost 4 bases, and 4 bases had no gene match. The CDR3 DNA reads TGTGCCAGCAGCTCTAGCGGGGGCCAAAACACCGGGGAGCTGTTTTTT. As protein: CASSSSGGQNTGELFF.

This clonotype has only a few counts. The chain links TRBV7-8 to TRBJ1-1; weak D call: TRBD1 (5 bases). The CDR3 spans 13 residues. V shed 3 bases and J shed 7 bases, with 12 bases lying between them. Germline V CDR1 and CDR2: SGHVS, FQNEAQ. CDR3 amino acids: CASSFVLGGEAFF. CDR3 nucleotide sequence: TGTGCCAGCAGCTTTGTGTTGGGGGGTGAAGCTTTCTTT.

The chain carries TRBV6-6 and TRBJ2-1; 15 nucleotides agree with TRBD2. The V gene's germline CDR1 is MNHNY and CDR2 SVGAGI (reference sequence). This CDR3 comprises 14 residues. V lost 6 bases to trimming and J lost 7 bases; unmatched junction nucleotides: 1. The CDR3 DNA follows: TGTGCCAGCAGAGGACTAGCGGGGGGGAATGAGCAGTTCTTC. This gives the protein CASRGLAGGNEQFF.

This clonotype appeared a few times. The V and J genes are TRBV7-7 and TRBJ2-1; D possibly uses TRBD1 or TRBD2 (5 bases each). The CDR3 is 15 residues long. Germline loops: CDR1 SSHAT, CDR2 FNYEAQ (reference sequence). V was trimmed by 1 base and J by 5 bases, leaving 12 bases between them. The CDR3 region is CASSLGGSPHNEQFF. Written as DNA, the CDR3 is TGTGCCAGCAGCTTAGGGGGGTCCCCCCACAATGAGCAGTTCTTC.

The V gene is TRBV19, the J gene TRBJ2-7; TRBD2 might be the D (6 bases). Trimming pared 6 bases from V and 0 bases from J, leaving 15 bases between. The V gene's germline CDR1 is LNHDA and CDR2 SQIVND (reference sequence). CDR3 size: 15 residues. This CDR3 reads CASRGGRGGSYEQYF. The CDR3 DNA reads as TGTGCCAGTAGGGGCGGGCGGGGAGGCTCCTACGAGCAGTACTTC.

J is TRBJ1-2 and V is TRBV12-3 or TRBV12-4; D is ambiguous. This CDR3 comprises 13 residues. Trimming cost V 5 bases and J 4 bases, with 11 bases left between them. As DNA, the CDR3 is TGTGCCAGCAGTCCCCGGAGATCCTATGGCTACACCTTC. Its protein product is CASSPRRSYGYTF.

This clonotype has a handful of counts. V is TRBV20-1 and J is TRBJ2-3; the D call may be TRBD1 or TRBD2 (7 bases each). Germline V gene sequence: CDR1 DFQATT, CDR2 SNEGSKA (reference sequence). This CDR3 region has 15 residues. Trimming removed 3 bases from V and 6 bases from J, with 19 bases in between. CDR3 sequence (DNA): TGCAGTGCTAGCGCCAGGGGGGGTCAATTGGATACGCAGTATTTT. This sequence encodes CSASARGGQLDTQYF.

This clonotype was counted a single time. V and J are TRBV6-5 and TRBJ2-1, with TRBD2 identical over 9 bases. The V gene's germline CDR1 is MNHEY and CDR2 SVGAGI. V shed 6 bases, J shed 2 bases, and the junction held 8 bases outside the gene matches. The CDR3 is made up of 16 amino acids. The CDR3 protein is CASRFSTSGPYNEQFF. The CDR3 DNA is TGTGCCAGCAGGTTCTCGACTAGCGGTCCCTACAATGAGCAGTTCTTC.

This clonotype has just a few counts. This chain connects TRBV6-1 to TRBJ1-5; TRBD1 matches 9 bases. The CDR3 covers 16 residues. J lost 7 bases, V lost 7 bases, and 14 bases had no gene match. Germline assignment: CDR1 MNHNS and CDR2 SASEGT. The CDR3 here is CASMERRTGEGQPQHF. CDR3 nucleotide sequence: TGTGCCAGCATGGAGAGAAGGACAGGGGAAGGACAGCCCCAGCATTTT.

V gene TRBV29-1 combines with J gene TRBJ2-1; the match to TRBD1 covers 9 bases. CDR3 length: 13 amino acids. Germline CDR1 SQVTM, CDR2 ANQGSEA. Trimming removed 8 bases from V and 8 bases from J; junction bases left unmatched: 10. This chain's CDR3 is CSTGTGSIDEQFF. In DNA form, the CDR3 reads TGCAGCACAGGGACAGGGAGTATCGATGAGCAGTTCTTC.